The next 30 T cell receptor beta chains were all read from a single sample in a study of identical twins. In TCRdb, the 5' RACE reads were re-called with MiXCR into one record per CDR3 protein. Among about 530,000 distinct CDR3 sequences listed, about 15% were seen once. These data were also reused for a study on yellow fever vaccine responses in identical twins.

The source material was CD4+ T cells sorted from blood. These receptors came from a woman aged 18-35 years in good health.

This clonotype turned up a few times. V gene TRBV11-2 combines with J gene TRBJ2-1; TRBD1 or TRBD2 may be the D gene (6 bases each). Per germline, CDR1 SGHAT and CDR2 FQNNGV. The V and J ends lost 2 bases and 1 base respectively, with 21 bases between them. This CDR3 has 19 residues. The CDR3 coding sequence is TGTGCCAGCAGCTTATTCCCCTGGGGGGCGCAGACTTCCTACAATGAGCAGTTCTTC. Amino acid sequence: CASSLFPWGAQTSYNEQFF.

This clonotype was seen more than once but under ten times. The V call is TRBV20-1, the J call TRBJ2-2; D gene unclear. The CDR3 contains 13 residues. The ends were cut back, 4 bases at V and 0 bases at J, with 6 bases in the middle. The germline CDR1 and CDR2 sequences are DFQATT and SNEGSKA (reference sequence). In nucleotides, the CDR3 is TGCAGTGCTAAGCTAGCGAACACCGGGGAGCTGTTTTTT. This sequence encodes CSAKLANTGELFF.

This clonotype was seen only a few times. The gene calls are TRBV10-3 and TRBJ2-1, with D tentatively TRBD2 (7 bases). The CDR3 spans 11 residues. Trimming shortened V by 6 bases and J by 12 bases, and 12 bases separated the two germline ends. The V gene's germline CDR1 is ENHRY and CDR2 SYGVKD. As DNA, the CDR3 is TGTGCCATCAGGGGAGGGGGTAGGCAGTTCTTC. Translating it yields CAIRGGGRQFF.

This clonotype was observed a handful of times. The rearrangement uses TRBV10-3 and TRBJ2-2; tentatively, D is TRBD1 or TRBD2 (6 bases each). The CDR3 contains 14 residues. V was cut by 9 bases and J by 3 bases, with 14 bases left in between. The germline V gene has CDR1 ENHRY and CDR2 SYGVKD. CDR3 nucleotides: TGTGCCATGGGTTCGGGGGCGTACACCGGGGAGCTGTTTTTT. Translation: CAMGSGAYTGELFF.

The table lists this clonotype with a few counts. Here the CDR3 reads CSASYPDNYNEQFF. The CDR3 bases are TGCAGTGCTAGTTATCCTGACAACTACAATGAGCAGTTCTTC. V gene TRBV20-1 combines with J gene TRBJ2-1; D not resolved. V lost 3 bases and J lost 3, with 12 bases in between. This CDR3 has 14 amino acids. Germline CDR1 and CDR2: DFQATT and SNEGSKA (reference sequence).

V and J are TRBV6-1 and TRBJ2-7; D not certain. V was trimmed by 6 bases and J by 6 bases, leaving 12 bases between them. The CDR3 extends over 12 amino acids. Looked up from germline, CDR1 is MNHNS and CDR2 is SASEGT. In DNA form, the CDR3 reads TGTGCCAGCAGCTCCACTGCGTCCGAGCAGTACTTC. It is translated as CASSSTASEQYF.

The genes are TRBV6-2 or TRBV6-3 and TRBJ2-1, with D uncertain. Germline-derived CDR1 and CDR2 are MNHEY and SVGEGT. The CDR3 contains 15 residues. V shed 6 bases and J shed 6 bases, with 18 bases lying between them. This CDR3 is CASRATRHGTNEQFF. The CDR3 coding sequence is TGTGCCAGCAGAGCTACGAGACACGGAACCAATGAGCAGTTCTTC.

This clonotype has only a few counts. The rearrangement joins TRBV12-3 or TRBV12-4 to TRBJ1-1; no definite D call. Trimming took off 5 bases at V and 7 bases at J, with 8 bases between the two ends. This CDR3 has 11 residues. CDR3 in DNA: TGTGCCAGCAGTCGAGTCGTTGAAGCTTTCTTT. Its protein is CASSRVVEAFF.

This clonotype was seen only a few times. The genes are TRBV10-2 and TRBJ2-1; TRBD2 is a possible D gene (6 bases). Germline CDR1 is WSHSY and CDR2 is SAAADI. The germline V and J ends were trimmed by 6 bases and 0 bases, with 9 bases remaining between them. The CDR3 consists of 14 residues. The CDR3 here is CASRPRGSYNEQFF. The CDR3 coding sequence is TGCGCCAGCAGACCGCGGGGCTCCTACAATGAGCAGTTCTTC.

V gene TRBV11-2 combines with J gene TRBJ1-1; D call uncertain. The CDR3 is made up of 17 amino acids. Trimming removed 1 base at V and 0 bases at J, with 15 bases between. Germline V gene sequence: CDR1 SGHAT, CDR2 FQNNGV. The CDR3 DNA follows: TGTGCCAGCAGCTTAGGAGTGGCCCATACGATGAACACTGAAGCTTTCTTT. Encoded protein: CASSLGVAHTMNTEAFF. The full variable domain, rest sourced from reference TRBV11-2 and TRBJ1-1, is EAGVAQSPRYKIIEKRQSVAFWCNPISGHATLYWYQQILGQGPKLLIQFQNNGVVDDSQLPKDRFSAERLKGVDSTLKIQPAKLEDSAVYLCASSLGVAHTMNTEAFFGQGTRLTVV.

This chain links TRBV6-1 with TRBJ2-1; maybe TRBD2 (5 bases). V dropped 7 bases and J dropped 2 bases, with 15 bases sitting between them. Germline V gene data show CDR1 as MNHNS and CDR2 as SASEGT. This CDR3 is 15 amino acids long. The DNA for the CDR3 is TGTGCCAGCAATCCAACTAGGTCCCCCTACAATGAGCAGTTCTTC. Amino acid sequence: CASNPTRSPYNEQFF.

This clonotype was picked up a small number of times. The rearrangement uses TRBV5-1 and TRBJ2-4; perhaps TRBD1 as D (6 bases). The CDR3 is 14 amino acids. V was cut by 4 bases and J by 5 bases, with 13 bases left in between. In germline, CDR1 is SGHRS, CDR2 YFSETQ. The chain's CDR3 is CASSVQGDQNIQYF. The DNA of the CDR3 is TGCGCCAGCAGCGTACAGGGTGATCAAAACATTCAGTACTTC.

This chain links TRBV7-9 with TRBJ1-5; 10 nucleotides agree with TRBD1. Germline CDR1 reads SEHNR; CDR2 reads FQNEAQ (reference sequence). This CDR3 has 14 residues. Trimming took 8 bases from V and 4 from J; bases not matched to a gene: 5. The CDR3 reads CASPSDRGNQPQHF. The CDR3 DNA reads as TGTGCCAGCCCTTCGGACAGGGGGAATCAGCCCCAGCATTTT.

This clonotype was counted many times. For the CDR3, the DNA is TGTGCCATCAGTGGGGCTCATAGGGAGGATGAGCAGTTCTTC. It yields the protein CAISGAHREDEQFF. The chain joins TRBV10-3 to TRBJ2-1; tentative D call: TRBD2 (6 bases). In germline, CDR1 is ENHRY, CDR2 SYGVKD. The V gene lost 4 bases and the J gene lost 8 bases, with 15 bases spanning the gap. This CDR3 spans 14 amino acids.

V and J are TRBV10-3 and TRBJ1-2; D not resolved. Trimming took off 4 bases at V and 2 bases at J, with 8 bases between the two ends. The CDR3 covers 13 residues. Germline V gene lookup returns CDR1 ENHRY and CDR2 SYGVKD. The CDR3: CAISVEQNYGYTF. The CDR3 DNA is TGTGCCATCAGTGTGGAACAGAACTATGGCTACACCTTC.

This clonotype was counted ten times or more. The CDR3 sequence is CASSFGGPNEQFF. In DNA form, the CDR3 reads TGTGCCAGCAGTTTCGGTGGGCCCAATGAGCAGTTCTTC. The chain recombines TRBV12-3 or TRBV12-4 with TRBJ2-1; unclear D gene. V shed 3 bases and J shed 6 bases, with 9 bases lying between them. The CDR3 is 13 residues long.

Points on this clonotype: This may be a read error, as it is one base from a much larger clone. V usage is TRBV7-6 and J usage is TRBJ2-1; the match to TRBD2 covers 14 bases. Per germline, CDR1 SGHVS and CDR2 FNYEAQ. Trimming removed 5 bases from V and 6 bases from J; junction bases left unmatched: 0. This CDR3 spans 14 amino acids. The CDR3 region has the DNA TGTGCCAGCAGCGGGACTAGCGGGAGCAATGAGCAGTTCTTC. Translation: CASSGTSGSNEQFF.

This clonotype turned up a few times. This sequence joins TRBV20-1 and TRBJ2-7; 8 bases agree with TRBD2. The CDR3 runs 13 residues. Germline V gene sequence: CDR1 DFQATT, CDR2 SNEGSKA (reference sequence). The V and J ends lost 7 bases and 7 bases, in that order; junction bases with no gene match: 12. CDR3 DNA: TGCAGTGTTGAGCGGGGGAGGAGCTGGGAGCAGTACGTC. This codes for CSVERGRSWEQYV.

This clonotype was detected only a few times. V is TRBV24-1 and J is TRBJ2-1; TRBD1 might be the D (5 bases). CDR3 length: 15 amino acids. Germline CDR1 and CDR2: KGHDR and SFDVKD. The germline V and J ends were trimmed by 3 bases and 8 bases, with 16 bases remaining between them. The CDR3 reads CATSDPPQGVYEQFF. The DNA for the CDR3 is TGTGCCACCAGTGATCCCCCGCAGGGTGTATATGAGCAGTTCTTC.

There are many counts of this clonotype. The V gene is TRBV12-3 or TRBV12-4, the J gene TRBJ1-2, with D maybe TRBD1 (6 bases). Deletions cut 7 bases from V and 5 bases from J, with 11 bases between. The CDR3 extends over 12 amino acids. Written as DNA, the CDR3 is TGTGCCAGCACCCGACAGGCATATGGCTACACCTTC. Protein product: CASTRQAYGYTF.

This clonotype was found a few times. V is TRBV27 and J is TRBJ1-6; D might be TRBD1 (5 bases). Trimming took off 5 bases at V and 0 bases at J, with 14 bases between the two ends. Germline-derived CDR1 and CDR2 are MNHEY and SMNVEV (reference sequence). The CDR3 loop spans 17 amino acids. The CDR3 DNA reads TGTGCCAGCAGTCCCCGGGGGGATAGCTCCTATAATTCACCCCTCCACTTT. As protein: CASSPRGDSSYNSPLHF.

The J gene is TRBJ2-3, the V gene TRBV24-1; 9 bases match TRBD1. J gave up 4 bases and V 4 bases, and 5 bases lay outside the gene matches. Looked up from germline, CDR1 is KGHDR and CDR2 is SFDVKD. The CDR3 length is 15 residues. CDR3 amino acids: CATSDSGTGPDTQYF. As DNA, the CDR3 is TGTGCCACCAGTGACTCCGGGACAGGGCCAGATACGCAGTATTTT.

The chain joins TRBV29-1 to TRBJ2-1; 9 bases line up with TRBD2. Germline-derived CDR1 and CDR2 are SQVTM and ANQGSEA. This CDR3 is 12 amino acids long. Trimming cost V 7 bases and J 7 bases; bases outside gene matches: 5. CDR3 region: CSGLAGVNEQFF. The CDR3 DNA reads TGCAGCGGGTTAGCGGGAGTTAATGAGCAGTTCTTC.

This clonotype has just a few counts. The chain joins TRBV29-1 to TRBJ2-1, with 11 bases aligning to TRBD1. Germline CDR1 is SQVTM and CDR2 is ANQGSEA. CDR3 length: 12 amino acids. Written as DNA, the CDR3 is TGCAGTTGGGGACAGGGGGTCAATGAGCAGTTCTTC. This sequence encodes CSWGQGVNEQFF.

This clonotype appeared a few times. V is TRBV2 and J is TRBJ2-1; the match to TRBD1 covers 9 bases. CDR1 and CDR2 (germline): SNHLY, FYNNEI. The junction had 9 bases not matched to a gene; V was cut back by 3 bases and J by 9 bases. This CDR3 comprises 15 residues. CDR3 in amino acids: CASSEGGQGSSEQFF. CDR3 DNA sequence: TGTGCCAGCAGTGAGGGGGGACAGGGTTCGTCTGAGCAGTTCTTC.

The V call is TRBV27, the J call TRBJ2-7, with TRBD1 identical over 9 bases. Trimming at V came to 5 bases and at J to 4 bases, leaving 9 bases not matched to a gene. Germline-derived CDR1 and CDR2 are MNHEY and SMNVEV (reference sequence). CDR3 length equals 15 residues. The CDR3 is CASSIPGQGKYEQYF. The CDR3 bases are TGTGCCAGCAGTATCCCGGGACAGGGAAAATACGAGCAGTACTTC.

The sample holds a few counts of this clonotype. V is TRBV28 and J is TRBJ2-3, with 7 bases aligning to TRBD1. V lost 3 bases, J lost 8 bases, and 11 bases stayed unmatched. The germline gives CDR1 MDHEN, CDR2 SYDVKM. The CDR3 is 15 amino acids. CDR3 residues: CASSFADRDLSTQYF. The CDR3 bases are TGTGCCAGCAGTTTTGCTGACAGGGACCTCTCTACGCAGTATTTT.

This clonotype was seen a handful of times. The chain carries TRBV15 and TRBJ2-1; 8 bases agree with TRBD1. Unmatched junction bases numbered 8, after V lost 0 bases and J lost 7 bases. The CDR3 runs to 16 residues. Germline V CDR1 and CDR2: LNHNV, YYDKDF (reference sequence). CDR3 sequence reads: CATSREQGASLNEQFF. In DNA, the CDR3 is TGTGCCACCAGCAGAGAGCAGGGGGCGAGTCTGAATGAGCAGTTCTTC. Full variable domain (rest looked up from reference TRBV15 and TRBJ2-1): DAMVIQNPRYQVTQFGKPVTLSCSQTLNHNVMYWYQQKSSQAPKLLFHYYDKDFNNEADTPDNFQSRRPNTSFCFLDIRSPGLGDTAMYLCATSREQGASLNEQFFGPGTRLTVL.

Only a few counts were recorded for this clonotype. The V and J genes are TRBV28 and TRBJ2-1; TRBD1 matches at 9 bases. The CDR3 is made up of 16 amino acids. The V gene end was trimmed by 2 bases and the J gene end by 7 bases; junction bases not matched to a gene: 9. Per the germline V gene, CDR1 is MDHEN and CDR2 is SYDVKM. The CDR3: CASSLLGGDRVNEQFF. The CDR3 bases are TGTGCCAGCAGTTTACTTGGCGGGGACAGGGTTAATGAGCAGTTCTTC.

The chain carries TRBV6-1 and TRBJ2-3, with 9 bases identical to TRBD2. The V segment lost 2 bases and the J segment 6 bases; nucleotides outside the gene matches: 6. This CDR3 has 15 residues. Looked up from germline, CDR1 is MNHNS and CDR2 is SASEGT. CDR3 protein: CASSETSGRKDTQYF. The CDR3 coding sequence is TGTGCCAGCAGTGAAACGAGCGGGAGGAAGGATACGCAGTATTTT.